These 11 T cell receptor beta chains came from one sample sequenced in a study of regulatory T cells in long-lasting Graves disease. Time point indicated: persistent/refractory GD, antithyroid drugs over 5 years with positive TRAb. RNA extracted from PBMCs served as the sequencing template. Sequencing libraries for TCR beta were prepared with iRepertoire HTBI primers and Arm-PCR of CDR3 regions. Via MiXCR, TCRdb re-called the multiplex PCR reads, giving one row per CDR3 protein. The data contain more than 650,000 distinct CDR3 sequences, around 30% of them singletons. The sequences come from peripheral blood mononuclear cells (PBMCs), collected when the disease was refractory, from a patient treated with antithyroid drugs. These receptors all come from a female donor with Graves disease.

CDR3 DNA sequence: TGTGCCAGCAGTCAGCAGTTGAACACTGAAGCTTTCTTT. Its translation is CASSQQLNTEAFF. The chain carries TRBV6-1 and TRBJ1-1; no clear D gene. There are 13 residues in the CDR3. Trimming stripped 5 bases from V and 0 bases from J, with 7 bases between. Germline V lookup: CDR1 MNHNS, CDR2 SASEGT.

V is TRBV29-1 and J is TRBJ2-2, with TRBD1 matching over 9 bases. The CDR3 contains 13 residues. Germline V gene data show CDR1 as SQVTM and CDR2 as ANQGSEA. With 7 bases clipped from V and 6 bases from J, the junction kept 6 bases outside the gene matches. Written as DNA, the CDR3 is TGCAGCGGAGGGACAGGGATCGCCGGGGAGCTGTTTTTT. Translating gives CSGGTGIAGELFF.

The rearrangement joins TRBV6-1 to TRBJ2-5; D gene unclear. Trimming removed 0 bases from V and 4 bases from J, with 12 bases in between. The CDR3 consists of 15 residues. Germline V gene data show CDR1 as MNHNS and CDR2 as SASEGT. The CDR3 DNA follows: TGTGCCAGCAGTGAAGCGTGGACGGTGGGAGAGACCCAGTACTTC. Its translation is CASSEAWTVGETQYF.

This clonotype has a handful of counts. CDR3 nucleotide sequence: TGTGCCAGCAGTGACGAGACAGGGAGGAACCTAGACGAGCAGTACTTC. It is translated as CASSDETGRNLDEQYF. The chain joins TRBV6-1 to TRBJ2-7; D may be TRBD1 (7 bases). The CDR3 has 16 residues. Trimming cost V 3 bases and J 5 bases, with 20 bases left between them. Germline V gene data show CDR1 as MNHNS and CDR2 as SASEGT.

The chain is built from TRBV29-1 and TRBJ1-1; the match to TRBD1 covers 7 bases. Germline CDR1 and CDR2: SQVTM and ANQGSEA. This CDR3 is built from 15 residues. The trim removed 7 bases at V and 0 bases at J, leaving 11 bases unmatched. CDR3 nucleotides: TGCAGCGCCAGGGGGGCGACTGATATGAACACTGAAGCTTTCTTT. This codes for CSARGATDMNTEAFF. The variable domain in full, with the rest retrieved from reference TRBV29-1 and TRBJ1-1, is SAVISQKPSRDICQRGTSLTIQCQVDSQVTMMFWYRQQPGQSLTLIATANQGSEATYESGFVIDKFPISRPNLTFSTLTVSNMSPEDSSIYLCSARGATDMNTEAFFGQGTRLTVV.

V is TRBV29-1 and J is TRBJ1-3, with D perhaps matching TRBD1 (6 bases). CDR1 and CDR2 (germline): SQVTM, ANQGSEA. Trimming removed 4 bases from V and 4 bases from J, with 20 bases in between. This CDR3 region has 16 residues. CDR3 protein: CSVAQGKRSGGNTIYF. The CDR3 coding sequence is TGCAGCGTTGCCCAGGGGAAACGGTCGGGAGGAAACACCATATATTTT.

V gene TRBV20-1 combines with J gene TRBJ2-4; TRBD2 matches 12 bases. Germline CDR1 DFQATT, CDR2 SNEGSKA (reference sequence). V trimming: 3 bases; J trimming: 0 bases; junction bases outside the gene matches: 12. CDR3 length: 19 residues. The chain's CDR3 is CSARTPGLAGQLAKNIQYF. The CDR3 coding sequence is TGCAGTGCTAGGACTCCGGGACTAGCGGGCCAATTAGCCAAAAACATTCAGTACTTC.

A few counts support this clonotype. The genes are TRBV27 and TRBJ1-5; D gene unclear. V was shortened by 9 bases and J by 1 base, with 19 bases between the two germline ends. This CDR3 spans 16 amino acids. The germline V gene has CDR1 MNHEY and CDR2 SMNVEV (reference sequence). CDR3 sequence: CASRGDGFGSNQPQHF. CDR3 sequence (DNA): TGTGCCAGTCGAGGCGACGGGTTCGGGAGCAATCAGCCCCAGCATTTT.

The sample holds a few counts of this clonotype. The V gene is TRBV7-9, the J gene TRBJ2-7; D may correspond to TRBD1 or TRBD2 (5 bases each). Trimming removed 4 bases at V and 0 bases at J, with 13 bases between. Germline values: CDR1 SEHNR, CDR2 FQNEAQ (reference sequence). The CDR3 is 15 amino acids. The CDR3 loop is CASSSGGLTSYEQYF. Here the CDR3 DNA reads TGTGCCAGCAGCTCTGGGGGTCTTACCTCCTACGAGCAGTACTTC. The full variable domain, with the rest looked up from reference TRBV7-9 and TRBJ2-7, is DTGVSQNPRHKITKRGQNVTFRCDPISEHNRLYWYRQTLGQGPEFLTYFQNEAQLEKSRLLSDRFSAERPKGSFSTLEIQRTEQGDSAMYLCASSSGGLTSYEQYFGPGTRLTVT.

The chain is built from TRBV20-1 and TRBJ2-1; TRBD2 aligns across 10 bases. This CDR3 spans 12 amino acids. The trim removed 3 bases at V and 9 bases at J, leaving 2 bases unmatched. CDR1 is DFQATT and CDR2 is SNEGSKA in the germline V gene (reference sequence). CDR3 sequence (DNA): TGCAGTGCTAGTCTAGCGGGAGCTGAGCAGTTCTTC. Amino acid sequence: CSASLAGAEQFF.

The chain couples TRBV29-1 to TRBJ1-2, with 9 positions matching TRBD1. The V segment lost 7 bases and the J segment 7 bases; nucleotides outside the gene matches: 16. Germline loops: CDR1 SQVTM, CDR2 ANQGSEA. The CDR3 consists of 15 residues. The CDR3 spells CSALEGGQGRFGYTF. DNA for the CDR3: TGCAGCGCCCTTGAGGGGGGACAGGGACGGTTTGGCTACACCTTC. Complete variable domain (other parts from reference TRBV29-1 and TRBJ1-2): SAVISQKPSRDICQRGTSLTIQCQVDSQVTMMFWYRQQPGQSLTLIATANQGSEATYESGFVIDKFPISRPNLTFSTLTVSNMSPEDSSIYLCSALEGGQGRFGYTFGSGTRLTVV.